This T cell receptor (beta chain) was documented in a study of T cells after yellow fever vaccination. Each CDR3 protein gets one entry after TCRdb re-called the 5' RACE reads with MiXCR. The profile shows some 550,000 distinct CDR3 sequences, about a fifth of them singletons. There are a few counts of this clonotype. The sequence derives from a man aged 30 to 45 who received the YFV17D yellow fever vaccine. The specimen comprised PBMCs, sampled 15 days after the yellow fever booster vaccination.

The chain's CDR3 is CATSETSGRFSEQYF. In DNA form, the CDR3 reads TGTGCCACCAGTGAGACTAGCGGGAGGTTCTCCGAGCAGTACTTC. V usage is TRBV24-1 and J usage is TRBJ2-7, with 13 positions matching TRBD2. The V segment lost 4 bases and the J segment 6 bases; nucleotides outside the gene matches: 5. CDR3 length: 15 amino acids. Germline assignment: CDR1 KGHDR and CDR2 SFDVKD.